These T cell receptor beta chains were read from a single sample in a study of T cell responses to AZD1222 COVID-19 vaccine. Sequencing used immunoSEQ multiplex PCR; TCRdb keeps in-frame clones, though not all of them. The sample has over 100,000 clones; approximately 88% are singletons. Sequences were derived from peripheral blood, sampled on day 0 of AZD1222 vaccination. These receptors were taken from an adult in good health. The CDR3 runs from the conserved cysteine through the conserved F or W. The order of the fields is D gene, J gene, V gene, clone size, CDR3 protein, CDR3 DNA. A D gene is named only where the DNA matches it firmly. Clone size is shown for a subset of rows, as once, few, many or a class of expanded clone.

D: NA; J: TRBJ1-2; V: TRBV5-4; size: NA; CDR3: CASSLVAGGYTF; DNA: TGTGCCAGCAGCTTGGTGGCAGGGGGCTACACCTTC
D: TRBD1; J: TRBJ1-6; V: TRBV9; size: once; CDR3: CASSAGTGAESPLHF; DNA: TGTGCCAGCAGCGCAGGGACAGGGGCGGAGTCACCCCTCCACTTT
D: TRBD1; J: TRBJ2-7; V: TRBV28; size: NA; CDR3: CASREGQLYEQYF; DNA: TGTGCCAGCAGAGAGGGACAGCTCTACGAGCAGTACTTC
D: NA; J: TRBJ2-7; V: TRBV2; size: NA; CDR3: CASSELTYEQYF; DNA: TGTGCCAGCTCAGAATTAACCTACGAGCAGTACTTC
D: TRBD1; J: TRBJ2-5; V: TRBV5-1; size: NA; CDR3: CASSAIDRGHQETQYF; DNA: TGCGCCAGCAGCGCTATCGACAGGGGCCACCAAGAGACCCAGTACTTC
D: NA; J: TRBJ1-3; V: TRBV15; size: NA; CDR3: CATSRDWGAGGNTIYF; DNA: TGTGCCACCAGCAGAGATTGGGGGGCGGGTGGAAACACCATATATTTT
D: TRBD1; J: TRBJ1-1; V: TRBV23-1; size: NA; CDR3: CASSRGKAFF; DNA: TGCGCCAGCAGCAGGGGGAAAGCTTTCTTT
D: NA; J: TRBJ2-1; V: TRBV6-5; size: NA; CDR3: CASRRTPSDNEQFF; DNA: TGTGCCAGCAGGCGGACTCCAAGCGACAATGAGCAGTTCTTC
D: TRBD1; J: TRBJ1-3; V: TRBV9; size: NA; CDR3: CAGPGQAGNTIYF; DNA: TGTGCCGGACCAGGACAGGCTGGAAACACCATATATTTT
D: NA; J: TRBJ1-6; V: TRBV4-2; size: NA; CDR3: CASSQEEQPNSPLHF; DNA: TGTGCCAGCAGCCAAGAGGAGCAGCCTAATTCACCCCTCCACTTT
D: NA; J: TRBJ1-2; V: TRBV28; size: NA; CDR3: CASSLSYGYTF; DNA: TGTGCCAGCAGTTTATCGTATGGCTACACCTTC
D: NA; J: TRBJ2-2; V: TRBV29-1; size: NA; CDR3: CSVGSMANTGELFF; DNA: TGCAGCGTAGGCTCGATGGCGAACACCGGGGAGCTGTTTTTT
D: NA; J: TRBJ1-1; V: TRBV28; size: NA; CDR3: CASGTAMNTEAFF; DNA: TGTGCCAGTGGGACGGCCATGAACACTGAAGCTTTCTTT
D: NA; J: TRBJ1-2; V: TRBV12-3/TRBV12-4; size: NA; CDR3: CASSLRRAGGYTF; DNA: TGTGCCAGCAGCCTAAGAAGGGCTGGGGGCTACACCTTC
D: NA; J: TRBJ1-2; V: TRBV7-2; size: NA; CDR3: CASSPTGTRYGYTF; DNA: TGTGCCAGCAGCCCAACCGGGACACGCTATGGCTACACCTTC
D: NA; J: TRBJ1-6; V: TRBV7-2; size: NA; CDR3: CASSLGGRQGYNSPLHF; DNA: TGTGCCAGCAGCTTAGGAGGTCGGCAGGGCTATAATTCACCCCTCCACTTT
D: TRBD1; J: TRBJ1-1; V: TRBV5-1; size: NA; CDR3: CASSPEGGRTEAFF; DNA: TGCGCCAGCAGCCCTGAAGGGGGCCGGACTGAAGCTTTCTTT
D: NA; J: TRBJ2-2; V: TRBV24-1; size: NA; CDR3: CATQVNTGELFF; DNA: TGTGCCACACAGGTTAACACCGGGGAGCTGTTTTTT
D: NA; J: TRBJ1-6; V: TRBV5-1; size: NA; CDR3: CASSSGVEDYSPLHF; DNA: TGCGCCAGCAGCTCGGGGGTGGAGGATTATTCACCCCTCCACTTT
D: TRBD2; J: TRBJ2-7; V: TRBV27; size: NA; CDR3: CASSAGLEQYF; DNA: TGTGCCAGCAGTGCGGGACTAGAGCAGTACTTC
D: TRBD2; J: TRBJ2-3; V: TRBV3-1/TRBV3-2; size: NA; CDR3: CASSLLGAGARPDTQYF; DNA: TGTGCCAGCAGCCTCCTGGGCGCGGGAGCACGCCCAGATACGCAGTATTTT
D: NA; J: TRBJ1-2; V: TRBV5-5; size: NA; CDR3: CASSLDESGGYTF; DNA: TGTGCCAGCAGCCTTGACGAAAGCGGTGGCTACACCTTC
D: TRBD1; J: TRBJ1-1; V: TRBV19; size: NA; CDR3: CASSMGDRGVGTEAFF; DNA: TGTGCCAGTAGTATGGGGGACAGGGGTGTAGGCACTGAAGCTTTCTTT
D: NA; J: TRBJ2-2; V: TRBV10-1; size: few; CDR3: CASALSGTGELFF; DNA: TGCGCCAGCGCTTTGTCGGGCACCGGGGAGCTGTTTTTT
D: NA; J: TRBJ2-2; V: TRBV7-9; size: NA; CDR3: CAKTAKNTGELFF; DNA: TGTGCTAAGACAGCCAAGAACACCGGGGAGCTGTTTTTT
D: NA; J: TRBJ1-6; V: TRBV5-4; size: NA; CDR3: CASSLQGTSLHF; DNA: TGTGCCAGCAGCCTGCAGGGGACGAGCCTCCACTTT
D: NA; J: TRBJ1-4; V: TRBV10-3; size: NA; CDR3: CAISGSRSNEKLFF; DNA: TGTGCCATCAGTGGATCACGGAGTAATGAAAAACTGTTTTTT
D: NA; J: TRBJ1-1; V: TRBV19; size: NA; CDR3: CASSIRGPKEAFF; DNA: TGTGCCAGTAGTATAAGGGGACCGAAGGAAGCTTTCTTT
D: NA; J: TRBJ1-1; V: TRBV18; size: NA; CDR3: CASSPPERSMNTEAFF; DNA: TGTGCCAGCTCACCACCGGAACGTAGCATGAACACTGAAGCTTTCTTT
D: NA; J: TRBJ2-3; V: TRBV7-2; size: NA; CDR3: CASSQGGHDTDTQYF; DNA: TGTGCCAGCAGCCAGGGGGGCCATGACACAGATACGCAGTATTTT
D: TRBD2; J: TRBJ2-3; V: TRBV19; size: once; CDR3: CASSQRSASGRPATDTQYF; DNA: TGTGCCAGTAGTCAGAGGTCGGCTAGCGGGAGGCCTGCCACAGATACGCAGTATTTT
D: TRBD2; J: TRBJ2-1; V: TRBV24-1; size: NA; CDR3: CATSDLAGGHEQFF; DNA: TGTGCCACCAGTGATTTAGCGGGGGGGCATGAGCAGTTCTTC
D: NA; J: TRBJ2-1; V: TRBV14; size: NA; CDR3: CASSLLQRYNEQFF; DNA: TGTGCCAGCAGCCTTCTCCAGAGATACAATGAGCAGTTCTTC
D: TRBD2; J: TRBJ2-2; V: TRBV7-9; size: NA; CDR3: CASSLGLAVWRNTGELFF; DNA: TGTGCCAGCAGCTTAGGACTAGCGGTATGGAGGAACACCGGGGAGCTGTTTTTT
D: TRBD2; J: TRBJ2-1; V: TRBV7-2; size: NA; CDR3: CASRGGREQFF; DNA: TGTGCCAGCCGCGGGGGGCGTGAGCAGTTCTTC
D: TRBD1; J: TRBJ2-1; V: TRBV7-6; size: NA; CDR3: CASSAATGPNYNEQFF; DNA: TGTGCCAGCAGCGCCGCGACAGGGCCAAACTACAATGAGCAGTTCTTC
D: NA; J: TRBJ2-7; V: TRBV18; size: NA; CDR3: CASSPPLSYEQYF; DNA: TGTGCCAGCTCACCACCCCTTAGCTACGAGCAGTACTTC
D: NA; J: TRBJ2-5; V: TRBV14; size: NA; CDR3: CASSQATGRISETQYF; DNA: TGTGCCAGCAGCCAGGCGACAGGCCGGATCTCGGAGACCCAGTACTTC
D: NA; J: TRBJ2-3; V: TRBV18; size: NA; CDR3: CASSRPTGSTDTQYF; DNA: TGTGCCAGCTCGCGACCCACAGGGTCGACAGATACGCAGTATTTT
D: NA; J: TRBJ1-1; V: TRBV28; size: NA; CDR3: CASSLPGRRTTEAFF; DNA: TGTGCCAGCAGTTTGCCAGGGAGGCGAACAACTGAAGCTTTCTTT
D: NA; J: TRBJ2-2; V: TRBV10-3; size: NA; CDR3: CAITKTRDTGELFF; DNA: TGTGCCATCACTAAGACAAGGGACACCGGGGAGCTGTTTTTT
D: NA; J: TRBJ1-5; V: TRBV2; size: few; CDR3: CASMGETNQPQHF; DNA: TGTGCCAGCATGGGAGAGACCAATCAGCCCCAGCATTTT
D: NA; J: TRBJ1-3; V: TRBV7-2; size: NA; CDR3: CASSFPDTLPGNTIYF; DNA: TGTGCCAGCAGCTTCCCCGACACCTTGCCTGGAAACACCATATATTTT
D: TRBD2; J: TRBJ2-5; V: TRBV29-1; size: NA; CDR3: CSVGDGILAGQETQYF; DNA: TGCAGCGTTGGCGATGGGATACTAGCGGGGCAAGAGACCCAGTACTTC
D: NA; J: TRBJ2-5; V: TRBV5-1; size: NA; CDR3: CASRNEKGQETQYF; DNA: TGCGCCAGCCGTAATGAGAAAGGACAAGAGACCCAGTACTTC
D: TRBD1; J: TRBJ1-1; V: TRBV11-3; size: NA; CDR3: CASSPGTGPWEAFF; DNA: TGTGCCAGCAGCCCCGGGACAGGGCCATGGGAAGCTTTCTTT
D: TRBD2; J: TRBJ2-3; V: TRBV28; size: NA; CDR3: CASNPGTSVDTQYF; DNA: TGTGCCAGCAACCCCGGAACTAGCGTCGATACGCAGTATTTT
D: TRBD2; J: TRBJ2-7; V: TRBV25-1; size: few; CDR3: CASSARTSGKPLGEQYF; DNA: TGTGCCAGCAGTGCCCGGACTAGCGGGAAGCCGTTAGGCGAGCAGTACTTC
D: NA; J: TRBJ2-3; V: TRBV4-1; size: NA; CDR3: CASSRLGSSTDTQYF; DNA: TGCGCCAGCAGCCGGTTGGGGTCTAGCACAGATACGCAGTATTTT
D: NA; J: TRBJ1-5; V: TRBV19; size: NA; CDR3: CASSIQGPQHF; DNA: TGTGCCAGTAGTATACAGGGGCCCCAGCATTTT